This section outlines one T cell receptor (beta chain) sequence together with its context. Its antigen is still unknown. Per-base quality was not reported, and no clone a single base away is much larger than it. This entry comes from a study of blood T cell repertoires in COVID-19 (TCRdb year 2020). Regarding the complete study: Samples covering the acute and convalescent phases of COVID-19 were provided by collaborators in the United States, Italy and Spain. A freely available public database, intended as a resource for researchers studying the immune response to SARS-CoV-2, is where the repertoires were released. The sample metadata nearly always contained a de-identified subject ID, COVID-19 status, age in years and sex. Subjects who had been exposed to COVID-19, were actively infected with it, or had recovered from it provided the deeply sampled blood TCRbeta repertoires that made up the dataset. Samples were obtained from the ongoing ImmuneRACE study (first 160 participants) and from 1,254 subjects provided by 6 global collaborators. The prospective study material was composed of cDNA or gDNA derived from T cells, B-cell-depleted T cells, or PBMCs. Where available, HLA class I and class II types were taken from metadata supplied by the sample provider and were not determined by assay-based typing. General study outcomes and caveats: The amount of clinical and demographic metadata varied by source and participant and was provided uncurated.

Collaborating institutions collected whole blood in K2EDTA tubes following their own protocols. For TCRbeta analysis, collaborators shipped samples as frozen whole blood, isolated PBMCs, or DNA extracted from either of those sample types. TCRbeta CDR3 regions were amplified from genomic DNA by means of the immunoSEQ Assay, a bias-controlled multiplex PCR. In the paper's pipeline: The number of nucleated cells in each sample was estimated from the amplification of reference gene primers within the assay. To quantify the absolute abundance of each unique TCRbeta CDR3 rearrangement, sequence reads were collapsed and filtered. For each sample, productive Simpson clonality was calculated by taking the square root of Simpson's diversity index across productive rearrangements. Not all clones reach the TCRdb copy of this immuneACCESS table, which keeps in-frame sequences only. Checked studies attribute under half of the gap to unresolved V genes and leave the rest unexplained. The V and J calls and clone size are taken from that table; D and trimming were inferred from the DNA. This sample comprises over 45,000 clones, approximately 90% of them detected only once. 4.5% to 5.5% of the sample is in the top ten clones.

Specimen: peripheral blood. The sequence came from a man between 70 and 80 years old with acute or convalescent COVID-19.

The bases are TGTGCCATCAGTGAGCCAGGTCACTATAATTCACCCCTCCACTTT. Its coded protein is CAISEPGHYNSPLHF. The sequence is built from TRBV10-3 and TRBJ1-6, with the D gene uncertain. From the cysteine through the phenylalanine, the CDR3 covers 15 amino acids. Of all the DNA, just the CDR3 is kept, 45 bases in frame from base 1. The germline V gene gives CDR1 as ENHRY and CDR2 as SYGVKD. V sheds 2 bases and J sheds 3 bases, leaving 8 bases between their ends.